This T cell receptor (beta chain) was recorded in a study of CXCR3-negative and CXCR3-positive naive CD8 T cells (dated by TCRdb to the late 2010s). Study-wide context: About 150 million TRB reads were obtained in total, roughly 1.5 +/- 0.3 million reads per library. Diversity and physicochemical repertoire analyses were performed on 11 donors pooled from two independent experiments. The TRBV-TRBJ cluster analysis covered naive subsets from a handful of donors and memory cells from 3 donors.

With regard to this clonotype: The antigen this receptor binds is unknown.

Study-level results and caveats: Comparably high repertoire diversity was found in both naive subsets, whereas much lower repertoire diversity was found in memory CD8+ T cells. Compared with CXCR3-negative naive cells, CXCR3-positive naive cells had TRB CDR3s with higher hydrophobicity (lower Kidera factor 4), lower energy, and higher strength and volume indices. Surface CD5, linked to self-reactivity in mice, was comparable between naive subsets; TCR interaction strength was therefore also inferred from TRB CDR3 physicochemical properties. Naive CXCR3-negative and CXCR3-positive cells from the same donor showed similar TRBV-TRBJ usage, whereas memory cells showed distinct patterns. Freshly isolated PBMCs were used for most assays because CXCR3 expression partially decreased after cryopreservation.

Taken from cysteine to phenylalanine, the CDR3 has 13 residues. DNA for this receptor is not on file. From a lookup of the germline V gene, CDR1 and CDR2 are SGHTA and FQGNSA. These reads were obtained on a NextSeq 550. The Human TCR Profiling Kit (MiLaboratory) was used to make UMI-labeled 5' RACE TRB cDNA libraries. cDNA synthesis used the entire amount of extracted RNA, and PCR amplification then used the entire amount of cDNA produced. Libraries were prepared in parallel with an identical number of PCR cycles. Under the source paper's analysis protocol: About 50,000 +/- 10,000 unique UMI-labeled TRB cDNA molecules per library were extracted with MIGEC and MiXCR, with at least two reads per UMI required. On average, each library contained approximately 40,000 +/- 10,000 functional in-frame TRB CDR3 nucleotide clonotypes without stop codons. Diversity metrics, including normalized Shannon-Wiener and Chao1, were computed in VDJtools after downsampling to 5000 UMI-labeled TRB molecules per sample. For the central five CDR3 residues, VDJtools calculated physicochemical properties weighted by clonotype size, namely interaction energy, strength, volume and Kidera factor 4. After the reads were reprocessed by TCRdb, one entry was made per CDR3 protein sequence, with no DNA. The authors' filters were not applied to this entry. The sample's table lists a count of thousands of distinct CDR3 sequences. In total, the top ten clones hold around 1.9% of the sample.

For every CD8+ T cell subset, 250,000 to 300,000 cells were flow-sorted straight into RLT lysis buffer, and each subset was sorted in triplicate. To exclude memory contaminants, naive CD8+ T cells were stringently defined as CD45RO-CCR7+CD27+CD95-. Peripheral blood mononuclear cells were isolated from buffy coats by standard density gradient centrifugation. A FACSAria III was used to flow-sort naive CD8+ T cells into CXCR3-negative and CXCR3-positive populations. Total RNA was extracted from sorted cells with an RNeasy Mini Kit. This TCR was sampled from a human donor in good health. Some clones in this sample may be carry-over from other donors' samples. Sequencing was performed on naive CXCR3- CD8+ T cells from blood. What this sample's cell subset or site label stands for: CD45RO-CCR7+CD27+CD95- naive CD8+ T cells lacking CXCR3 (TNR3-). This sequence uses TRBV7-2 and TRBJ2-5. This receptor has the CDR3 CASSLDEEETQYF.